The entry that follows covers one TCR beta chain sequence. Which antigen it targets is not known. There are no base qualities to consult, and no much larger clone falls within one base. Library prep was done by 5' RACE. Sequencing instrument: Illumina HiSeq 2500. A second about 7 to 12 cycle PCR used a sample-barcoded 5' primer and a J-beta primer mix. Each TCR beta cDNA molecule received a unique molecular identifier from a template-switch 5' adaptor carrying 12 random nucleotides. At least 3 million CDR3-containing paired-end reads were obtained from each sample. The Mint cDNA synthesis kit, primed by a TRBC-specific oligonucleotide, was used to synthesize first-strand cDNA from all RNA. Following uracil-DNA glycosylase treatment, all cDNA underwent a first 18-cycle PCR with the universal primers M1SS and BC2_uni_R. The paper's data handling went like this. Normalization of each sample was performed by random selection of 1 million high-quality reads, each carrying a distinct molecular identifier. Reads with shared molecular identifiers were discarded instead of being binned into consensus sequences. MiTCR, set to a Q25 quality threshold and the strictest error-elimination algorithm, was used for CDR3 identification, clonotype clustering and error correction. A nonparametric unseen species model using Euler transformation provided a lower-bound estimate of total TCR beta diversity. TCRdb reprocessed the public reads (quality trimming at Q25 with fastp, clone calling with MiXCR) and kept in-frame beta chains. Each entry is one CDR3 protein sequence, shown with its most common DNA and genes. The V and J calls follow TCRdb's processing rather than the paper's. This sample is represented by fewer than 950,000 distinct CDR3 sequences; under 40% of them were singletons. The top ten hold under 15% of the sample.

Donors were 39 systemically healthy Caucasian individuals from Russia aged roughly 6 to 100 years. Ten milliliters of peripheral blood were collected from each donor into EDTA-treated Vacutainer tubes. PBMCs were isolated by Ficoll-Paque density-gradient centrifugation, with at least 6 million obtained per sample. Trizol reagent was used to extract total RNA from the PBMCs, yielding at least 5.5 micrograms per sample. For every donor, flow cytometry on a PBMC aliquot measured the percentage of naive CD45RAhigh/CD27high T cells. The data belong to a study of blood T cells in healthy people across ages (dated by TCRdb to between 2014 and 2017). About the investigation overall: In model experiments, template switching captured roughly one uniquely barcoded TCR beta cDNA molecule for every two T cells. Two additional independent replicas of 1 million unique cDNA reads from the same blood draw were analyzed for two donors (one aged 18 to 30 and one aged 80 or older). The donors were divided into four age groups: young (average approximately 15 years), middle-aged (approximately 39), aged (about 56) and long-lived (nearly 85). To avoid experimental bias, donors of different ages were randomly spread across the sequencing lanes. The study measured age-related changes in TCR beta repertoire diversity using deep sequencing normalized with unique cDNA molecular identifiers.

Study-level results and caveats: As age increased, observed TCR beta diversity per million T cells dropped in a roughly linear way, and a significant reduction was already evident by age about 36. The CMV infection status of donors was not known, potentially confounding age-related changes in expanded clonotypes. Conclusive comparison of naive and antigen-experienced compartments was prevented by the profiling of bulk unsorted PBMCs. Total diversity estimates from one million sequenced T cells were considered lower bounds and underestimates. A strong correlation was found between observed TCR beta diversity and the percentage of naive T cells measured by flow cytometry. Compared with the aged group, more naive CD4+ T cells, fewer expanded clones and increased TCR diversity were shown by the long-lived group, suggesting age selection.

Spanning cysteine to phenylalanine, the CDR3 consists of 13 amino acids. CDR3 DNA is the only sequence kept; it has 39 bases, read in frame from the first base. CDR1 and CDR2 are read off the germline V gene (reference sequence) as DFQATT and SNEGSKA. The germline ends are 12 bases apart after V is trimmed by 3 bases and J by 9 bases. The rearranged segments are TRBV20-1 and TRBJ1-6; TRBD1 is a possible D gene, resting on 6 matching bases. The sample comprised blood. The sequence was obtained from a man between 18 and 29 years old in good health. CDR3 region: CSASKGGGSPLHF. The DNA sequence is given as TGCAGTGCTAGCAAGGGGGGGGGTTCACCCCTCCACTTT.